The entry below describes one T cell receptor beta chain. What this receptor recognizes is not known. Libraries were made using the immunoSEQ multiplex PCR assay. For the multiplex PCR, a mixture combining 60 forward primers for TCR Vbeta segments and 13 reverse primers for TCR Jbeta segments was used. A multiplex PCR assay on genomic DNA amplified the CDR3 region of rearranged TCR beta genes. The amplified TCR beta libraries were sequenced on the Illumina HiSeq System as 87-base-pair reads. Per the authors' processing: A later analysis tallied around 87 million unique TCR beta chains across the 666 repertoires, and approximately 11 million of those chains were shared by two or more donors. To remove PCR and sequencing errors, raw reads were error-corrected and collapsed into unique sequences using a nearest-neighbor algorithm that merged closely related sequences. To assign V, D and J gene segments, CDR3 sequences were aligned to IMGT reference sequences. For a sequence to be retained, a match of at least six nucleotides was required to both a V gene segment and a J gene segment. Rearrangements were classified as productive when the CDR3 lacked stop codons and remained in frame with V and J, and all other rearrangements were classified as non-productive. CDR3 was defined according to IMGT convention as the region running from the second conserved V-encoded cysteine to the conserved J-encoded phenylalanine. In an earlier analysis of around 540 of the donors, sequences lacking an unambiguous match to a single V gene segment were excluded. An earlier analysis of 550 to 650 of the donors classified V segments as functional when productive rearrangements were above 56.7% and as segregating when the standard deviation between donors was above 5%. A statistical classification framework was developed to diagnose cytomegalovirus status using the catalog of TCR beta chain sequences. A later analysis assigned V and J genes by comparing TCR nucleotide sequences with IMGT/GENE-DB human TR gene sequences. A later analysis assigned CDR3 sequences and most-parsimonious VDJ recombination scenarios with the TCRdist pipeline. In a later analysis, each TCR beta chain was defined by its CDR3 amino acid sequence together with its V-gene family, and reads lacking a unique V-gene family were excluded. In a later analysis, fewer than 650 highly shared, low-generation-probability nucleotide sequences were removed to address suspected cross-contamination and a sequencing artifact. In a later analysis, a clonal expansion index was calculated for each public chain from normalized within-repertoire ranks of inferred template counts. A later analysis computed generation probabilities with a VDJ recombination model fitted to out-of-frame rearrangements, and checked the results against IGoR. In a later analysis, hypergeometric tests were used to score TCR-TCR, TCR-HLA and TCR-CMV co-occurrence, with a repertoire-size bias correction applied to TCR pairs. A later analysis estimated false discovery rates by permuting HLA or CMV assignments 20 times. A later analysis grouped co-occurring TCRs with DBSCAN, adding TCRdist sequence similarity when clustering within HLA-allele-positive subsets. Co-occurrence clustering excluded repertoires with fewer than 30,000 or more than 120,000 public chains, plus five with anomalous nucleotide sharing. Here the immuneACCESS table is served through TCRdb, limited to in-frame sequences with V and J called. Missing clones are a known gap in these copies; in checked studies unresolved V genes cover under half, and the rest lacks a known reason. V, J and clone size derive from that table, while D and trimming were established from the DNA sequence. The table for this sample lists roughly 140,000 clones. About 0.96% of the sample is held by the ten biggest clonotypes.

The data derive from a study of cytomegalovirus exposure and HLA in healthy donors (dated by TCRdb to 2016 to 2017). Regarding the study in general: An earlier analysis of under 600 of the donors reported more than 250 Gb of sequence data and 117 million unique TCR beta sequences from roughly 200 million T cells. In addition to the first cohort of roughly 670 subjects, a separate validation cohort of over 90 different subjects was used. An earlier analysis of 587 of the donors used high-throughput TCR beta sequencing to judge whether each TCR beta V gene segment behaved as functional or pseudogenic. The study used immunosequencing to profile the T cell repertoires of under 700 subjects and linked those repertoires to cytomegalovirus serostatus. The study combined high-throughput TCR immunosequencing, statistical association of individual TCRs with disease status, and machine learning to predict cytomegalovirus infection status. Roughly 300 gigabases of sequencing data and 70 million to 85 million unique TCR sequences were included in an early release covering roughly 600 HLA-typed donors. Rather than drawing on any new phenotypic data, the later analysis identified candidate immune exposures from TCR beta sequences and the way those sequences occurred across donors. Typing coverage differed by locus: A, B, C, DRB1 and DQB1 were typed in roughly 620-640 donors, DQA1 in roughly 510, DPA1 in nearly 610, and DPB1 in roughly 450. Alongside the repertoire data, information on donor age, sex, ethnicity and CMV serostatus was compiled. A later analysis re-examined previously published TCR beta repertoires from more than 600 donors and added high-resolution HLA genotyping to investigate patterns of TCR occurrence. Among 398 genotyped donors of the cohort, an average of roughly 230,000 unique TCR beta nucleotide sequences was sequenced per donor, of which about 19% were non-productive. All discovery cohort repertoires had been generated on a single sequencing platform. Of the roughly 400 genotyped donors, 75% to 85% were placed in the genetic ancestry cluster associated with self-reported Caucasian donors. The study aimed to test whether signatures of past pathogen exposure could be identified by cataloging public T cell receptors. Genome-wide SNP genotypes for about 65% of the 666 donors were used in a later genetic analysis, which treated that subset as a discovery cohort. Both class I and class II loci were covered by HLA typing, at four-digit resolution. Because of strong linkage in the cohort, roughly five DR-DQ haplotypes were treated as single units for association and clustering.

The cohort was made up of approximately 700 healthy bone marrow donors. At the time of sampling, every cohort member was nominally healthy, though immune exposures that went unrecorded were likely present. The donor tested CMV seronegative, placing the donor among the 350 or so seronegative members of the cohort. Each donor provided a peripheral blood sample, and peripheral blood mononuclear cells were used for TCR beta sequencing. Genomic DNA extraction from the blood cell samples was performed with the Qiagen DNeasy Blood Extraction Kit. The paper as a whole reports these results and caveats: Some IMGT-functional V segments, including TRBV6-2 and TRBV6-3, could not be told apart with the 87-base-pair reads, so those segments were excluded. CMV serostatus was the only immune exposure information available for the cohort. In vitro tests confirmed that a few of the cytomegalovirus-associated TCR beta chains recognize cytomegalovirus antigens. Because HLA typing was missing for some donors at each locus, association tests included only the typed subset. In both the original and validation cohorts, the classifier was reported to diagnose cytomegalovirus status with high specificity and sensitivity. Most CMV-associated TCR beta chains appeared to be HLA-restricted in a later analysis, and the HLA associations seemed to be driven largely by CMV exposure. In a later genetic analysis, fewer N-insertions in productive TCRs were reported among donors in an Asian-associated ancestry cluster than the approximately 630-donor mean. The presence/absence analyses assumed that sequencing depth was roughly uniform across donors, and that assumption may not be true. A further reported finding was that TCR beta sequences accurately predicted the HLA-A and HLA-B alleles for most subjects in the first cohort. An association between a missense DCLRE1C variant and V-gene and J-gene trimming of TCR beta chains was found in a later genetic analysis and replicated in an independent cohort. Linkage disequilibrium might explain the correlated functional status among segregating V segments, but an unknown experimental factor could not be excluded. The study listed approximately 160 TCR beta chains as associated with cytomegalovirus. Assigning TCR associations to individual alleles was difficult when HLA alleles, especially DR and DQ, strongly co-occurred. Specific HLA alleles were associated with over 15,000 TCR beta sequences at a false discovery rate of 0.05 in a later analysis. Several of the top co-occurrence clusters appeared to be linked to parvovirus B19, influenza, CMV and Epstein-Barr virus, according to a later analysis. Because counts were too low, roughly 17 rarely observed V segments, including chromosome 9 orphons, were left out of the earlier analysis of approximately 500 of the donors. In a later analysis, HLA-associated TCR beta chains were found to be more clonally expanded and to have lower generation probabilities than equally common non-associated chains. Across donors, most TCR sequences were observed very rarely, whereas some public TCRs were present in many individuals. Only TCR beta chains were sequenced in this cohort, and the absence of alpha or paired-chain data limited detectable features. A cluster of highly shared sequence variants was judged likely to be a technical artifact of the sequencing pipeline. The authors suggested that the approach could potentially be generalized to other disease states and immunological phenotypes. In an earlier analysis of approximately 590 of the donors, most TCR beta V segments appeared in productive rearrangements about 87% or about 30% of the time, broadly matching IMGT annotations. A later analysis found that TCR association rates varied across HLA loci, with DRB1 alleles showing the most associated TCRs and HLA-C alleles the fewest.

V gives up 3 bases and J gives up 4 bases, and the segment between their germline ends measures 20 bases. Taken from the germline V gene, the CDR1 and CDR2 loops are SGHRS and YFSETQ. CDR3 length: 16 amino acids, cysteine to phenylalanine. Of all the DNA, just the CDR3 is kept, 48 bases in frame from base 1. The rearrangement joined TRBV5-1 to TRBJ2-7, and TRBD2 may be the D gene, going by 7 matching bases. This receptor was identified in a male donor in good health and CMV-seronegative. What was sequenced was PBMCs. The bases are TGCGCCAGCAGCTCCTTCGGGGGGCCATCCGGTTACGAGCAGTACTTC. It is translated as CASSSFGGPSGYEQYF.